This TCR beta chain was sequenced in a study of shared clonotypes between healthy human individuals. Whole-study results and caveats: Some naive CD4 clonotypes, 4.5% to 5.5%, turned up in common across a handful of donors. Naive subsets tended to show greater estimated richness than memory subsets.

Authors' data handling: Quality scores were absent from the junction-only immunoSEQ sequences, so filtering differed. This table comes from immunoSEQ multiplex PCR, and its TCRdb copy is limited to in-frame clones, with some not included. V, J and clone size reflect that table, while D and trimming were determined from the DNA. The sample lists around 2,100,000 clones, about 95% occurring once. CD8 cells regarded as naive lacked CD45RO, were positively chosen for CCR7, and omitted terminally differentiated effector memory CD45RA+ cells. Remarks on this clone: Its target is unknown. The sample holds other DNA sequences that translate to the same CDR3.

Trimming shortened V by 0 bases and J by 3 bases, and 9 bases separated the two germline ends. Germline V gene lookup returns CDR1 SEHNR and CDR2 FQNEAQ (reference sequence). This CDR3 comprises 14 residues. The sequence derives from a man between 18 and 29 years old in good health. The sequenced material came from naive CD8+ T cells sorted from blood. The chain is built from TRBV7-9 and TRBJ2-7; a possible D gene is TRBD2 (6 bases). This CDR3 is CASSLAAGGYEQYF. CDR3 coding DNA: TGTGCCAGCAGCTTAGCGGCCGGGGGCTACGAGCAGTACTTC.